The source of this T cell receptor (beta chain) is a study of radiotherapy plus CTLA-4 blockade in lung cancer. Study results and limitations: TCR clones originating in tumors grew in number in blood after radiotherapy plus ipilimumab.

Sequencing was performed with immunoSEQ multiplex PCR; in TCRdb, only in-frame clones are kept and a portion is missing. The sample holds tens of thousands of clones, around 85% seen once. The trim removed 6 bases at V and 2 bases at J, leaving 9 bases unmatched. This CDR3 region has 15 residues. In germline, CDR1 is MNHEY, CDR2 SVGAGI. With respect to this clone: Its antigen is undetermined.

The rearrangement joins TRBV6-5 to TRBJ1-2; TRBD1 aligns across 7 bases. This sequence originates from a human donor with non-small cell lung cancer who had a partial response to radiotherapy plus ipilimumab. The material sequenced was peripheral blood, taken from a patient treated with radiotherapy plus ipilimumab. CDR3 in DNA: TGTGCCAGCAGCCGCGCGGGACAGTGGAACTATGGCTACACCTTC. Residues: CASSRAGQWNYGYTF.